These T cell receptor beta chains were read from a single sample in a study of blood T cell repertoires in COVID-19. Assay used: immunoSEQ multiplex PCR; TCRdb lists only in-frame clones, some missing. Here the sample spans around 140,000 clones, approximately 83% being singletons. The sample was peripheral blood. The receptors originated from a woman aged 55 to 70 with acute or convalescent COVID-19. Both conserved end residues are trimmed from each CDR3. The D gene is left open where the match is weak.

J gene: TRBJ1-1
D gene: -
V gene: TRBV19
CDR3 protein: ASSTVQNTEAF

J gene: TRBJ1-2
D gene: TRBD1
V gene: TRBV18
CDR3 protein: ASSPPGQGLYGYT

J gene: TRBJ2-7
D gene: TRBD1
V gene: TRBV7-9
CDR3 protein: ASSQPGTVYEQY

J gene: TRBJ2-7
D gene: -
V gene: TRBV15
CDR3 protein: ATSRDTGQGWSSPQY

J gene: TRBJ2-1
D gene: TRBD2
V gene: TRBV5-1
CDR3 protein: ASTATSAAYEQF

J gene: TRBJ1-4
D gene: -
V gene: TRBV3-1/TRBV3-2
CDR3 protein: ASSLIVGVGNEKLF

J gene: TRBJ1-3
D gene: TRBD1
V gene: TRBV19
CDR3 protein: ASSNSGQGVSGNTIY

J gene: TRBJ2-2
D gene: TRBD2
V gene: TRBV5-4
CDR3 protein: ASSYLAGTGELF

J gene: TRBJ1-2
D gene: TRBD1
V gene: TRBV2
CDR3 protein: ASSDDTGVSSGYT

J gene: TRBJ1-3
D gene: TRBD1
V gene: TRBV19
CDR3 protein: ATSQGLSGNTIY

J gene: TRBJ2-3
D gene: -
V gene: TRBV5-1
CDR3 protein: ASSLGGGPQNTQY

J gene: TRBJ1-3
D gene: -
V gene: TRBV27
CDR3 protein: ASSPLSSGNTIY

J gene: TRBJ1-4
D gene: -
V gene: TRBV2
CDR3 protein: ASSGGPREKLF

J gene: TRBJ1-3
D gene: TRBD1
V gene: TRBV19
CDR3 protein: ASRTGGRGFSGNTIY

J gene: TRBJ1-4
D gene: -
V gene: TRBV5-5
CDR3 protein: ASSSLLPHRVNEKLF

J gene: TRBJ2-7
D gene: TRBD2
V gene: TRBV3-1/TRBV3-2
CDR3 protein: ASSQESGKSSYEQY

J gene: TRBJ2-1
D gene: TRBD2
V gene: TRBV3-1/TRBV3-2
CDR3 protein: ASRAGGSYNEQF

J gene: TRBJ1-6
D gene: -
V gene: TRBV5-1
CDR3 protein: ASSLDVGGVSPLH

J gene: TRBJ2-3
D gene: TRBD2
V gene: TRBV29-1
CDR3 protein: SVGTSGPSSTDTQY

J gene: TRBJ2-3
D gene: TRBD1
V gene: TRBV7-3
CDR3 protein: ASSRQGIYTDTQY

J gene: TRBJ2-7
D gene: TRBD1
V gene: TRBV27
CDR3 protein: ASSQDRLESYEQY

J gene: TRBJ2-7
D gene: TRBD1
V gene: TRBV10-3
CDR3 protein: ATRGQDYEQY

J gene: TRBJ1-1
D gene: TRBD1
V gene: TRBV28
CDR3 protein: ASSFYGQGEYTEAF

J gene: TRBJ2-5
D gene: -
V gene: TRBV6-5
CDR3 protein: ATIPTGYNQETQY

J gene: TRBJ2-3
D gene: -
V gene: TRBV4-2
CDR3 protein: ASSQALRGLDTQY

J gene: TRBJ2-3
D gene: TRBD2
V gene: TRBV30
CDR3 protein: AWSVSSGRRYTQY

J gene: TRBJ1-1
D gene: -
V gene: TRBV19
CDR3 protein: ASSIATRNGEAF

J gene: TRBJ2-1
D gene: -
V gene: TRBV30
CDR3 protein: AWSVSLSRLTYNEQF

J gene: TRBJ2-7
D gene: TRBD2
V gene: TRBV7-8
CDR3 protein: ASSLAGRAYEQY

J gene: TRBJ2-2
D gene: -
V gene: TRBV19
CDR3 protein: ASSRGQGGSTGELF

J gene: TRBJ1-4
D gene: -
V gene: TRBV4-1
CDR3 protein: ASSQALVRGQRKLF

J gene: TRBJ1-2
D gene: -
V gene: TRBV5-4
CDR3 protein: ASSLRGPVNYGYT